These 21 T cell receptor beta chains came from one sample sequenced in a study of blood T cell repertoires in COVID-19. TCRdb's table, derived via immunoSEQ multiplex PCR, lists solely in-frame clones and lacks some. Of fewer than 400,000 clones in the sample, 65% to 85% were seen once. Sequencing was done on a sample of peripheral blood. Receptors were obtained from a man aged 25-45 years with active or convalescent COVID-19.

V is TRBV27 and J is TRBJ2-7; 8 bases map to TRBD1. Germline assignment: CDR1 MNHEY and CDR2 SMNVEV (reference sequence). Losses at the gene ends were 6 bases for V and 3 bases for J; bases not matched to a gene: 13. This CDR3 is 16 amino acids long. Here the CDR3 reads CASSSGSQGAGYEQYF. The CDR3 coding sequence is TGTGCCAGCAGCTCCGGATCTCAGGGGGCGGGCTACGAGCAGTACTTC.

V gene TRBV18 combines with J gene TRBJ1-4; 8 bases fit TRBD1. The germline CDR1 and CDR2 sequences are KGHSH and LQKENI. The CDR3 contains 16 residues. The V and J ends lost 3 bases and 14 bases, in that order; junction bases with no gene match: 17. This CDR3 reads CASSPSPGQEQQRLFF. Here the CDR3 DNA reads TGTGCCAGCTCACCGTCGCCGGGACAGGAGCAACAACGGCTGTTTTTT.

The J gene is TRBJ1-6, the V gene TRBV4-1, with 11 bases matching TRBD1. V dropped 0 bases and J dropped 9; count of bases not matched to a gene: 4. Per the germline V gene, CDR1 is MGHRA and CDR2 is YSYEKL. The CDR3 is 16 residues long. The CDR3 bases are TGCGCCAGCAGCCAAGACCCCGGGACAGGGGGTTCACCCCTCCACTTT. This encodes CASSQDPGTGGSPLHF.

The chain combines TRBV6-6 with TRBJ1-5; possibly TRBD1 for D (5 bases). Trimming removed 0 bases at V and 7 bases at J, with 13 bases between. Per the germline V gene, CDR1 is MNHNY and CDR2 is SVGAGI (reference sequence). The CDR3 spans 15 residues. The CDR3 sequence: CASSYSSRAGQPQHF. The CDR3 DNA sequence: TGTGCCAGCAGTTACTCGAGCAGGGCAGGGCAGCCCCAGCATTTT.

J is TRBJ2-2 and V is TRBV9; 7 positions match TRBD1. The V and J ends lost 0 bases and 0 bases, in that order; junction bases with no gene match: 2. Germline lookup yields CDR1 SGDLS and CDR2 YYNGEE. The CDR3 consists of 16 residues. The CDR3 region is CASSVDGTANTGELFF. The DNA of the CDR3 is TGTGCCAGCAGCGTAGATGGGACAGCGAACACCGGGGAGCTGTTTTTT.

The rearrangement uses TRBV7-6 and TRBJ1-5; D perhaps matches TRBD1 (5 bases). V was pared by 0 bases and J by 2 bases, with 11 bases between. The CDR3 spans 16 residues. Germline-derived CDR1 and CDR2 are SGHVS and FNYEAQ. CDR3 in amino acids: CASSLAIGGGNQPQHF. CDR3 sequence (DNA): TGTGCCAGCAGCTTAGCGATTGGAGGGGGCAATCAGCCCCAGCATTTT.

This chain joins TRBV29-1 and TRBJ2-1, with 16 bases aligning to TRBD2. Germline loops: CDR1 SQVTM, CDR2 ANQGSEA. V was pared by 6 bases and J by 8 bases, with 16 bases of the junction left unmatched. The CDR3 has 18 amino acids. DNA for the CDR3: TGCAGCGTCCAAGGGGGGACTAGCGGGAGGGCCAGGTTCGATGAGCAGTTCTTC. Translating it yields CSVQGGTSGRARFDEQFF.

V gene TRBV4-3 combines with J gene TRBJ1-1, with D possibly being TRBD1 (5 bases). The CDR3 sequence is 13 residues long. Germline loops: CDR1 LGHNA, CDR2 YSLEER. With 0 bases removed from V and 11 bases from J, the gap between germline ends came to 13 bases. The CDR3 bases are TGCGCCAGCAGCCAAGATCCTGGTAGGGGCGCTTTCTTT. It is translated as CASSQDPGRGAFF.

In nucleotides, the CDR3 is TGTGCCACCAGCAGAGTACAGGGAGGCTACACCTTC. Translation: CATSRVQGGYTF. V usage is TRBV15 and J usage is TRBJ1-2, with D maybe TRBD1 (6 bases). This CDR3 has 12 residues. Trimming left V 1 base short and J 8 bases short, with 8 bases between. Per the germline V gene, CDR1 is LNHNV and CDR2 is YYDKDF (reference sequence).

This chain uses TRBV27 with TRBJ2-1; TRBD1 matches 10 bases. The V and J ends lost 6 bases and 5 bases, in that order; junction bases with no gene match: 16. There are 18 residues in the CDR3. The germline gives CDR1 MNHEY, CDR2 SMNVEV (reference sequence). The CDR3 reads CASRGTGDGVVSHNEQFF. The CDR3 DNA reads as TGTGCCAGCAGGGGGACAGGGGACGGAGTAGTGAGTCACAATGAGCAGTTCTTC.

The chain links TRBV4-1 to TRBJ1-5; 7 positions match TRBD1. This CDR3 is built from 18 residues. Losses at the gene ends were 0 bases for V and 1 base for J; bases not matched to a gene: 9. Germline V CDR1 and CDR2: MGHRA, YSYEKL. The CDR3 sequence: CASSQDRIPGGSNQPQHF. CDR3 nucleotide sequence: TGCGCCAGCAGCCAAGATCGGATACCAGGGGGAAGCAATCAGCCCCAGCATTTT.

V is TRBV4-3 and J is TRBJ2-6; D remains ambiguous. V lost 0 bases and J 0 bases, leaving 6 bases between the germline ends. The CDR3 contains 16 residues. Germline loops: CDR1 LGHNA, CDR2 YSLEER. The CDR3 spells CASSQEMASGANVLTF. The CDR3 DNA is TGCGCCAGCAGCCAAGAGATGGCCTCTGGGGCCAACGTCCTGACTTTC.

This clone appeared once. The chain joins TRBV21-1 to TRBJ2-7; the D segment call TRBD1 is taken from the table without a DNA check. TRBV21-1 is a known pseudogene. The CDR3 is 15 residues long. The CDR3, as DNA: TGTGCCAGCAGCCTTCCCTGGGACAGTCCCTACGAGCAGTACTTC. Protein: CASSLPWDSPYEQYF.

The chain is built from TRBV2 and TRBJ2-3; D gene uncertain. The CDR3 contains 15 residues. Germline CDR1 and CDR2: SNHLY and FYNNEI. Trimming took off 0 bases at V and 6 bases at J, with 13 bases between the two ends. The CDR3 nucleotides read TGTGCCAGCAGTGAAGCGCGGATTCCCACCGATACGCAGTATTTT. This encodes CASSEARIPTDTQYF.

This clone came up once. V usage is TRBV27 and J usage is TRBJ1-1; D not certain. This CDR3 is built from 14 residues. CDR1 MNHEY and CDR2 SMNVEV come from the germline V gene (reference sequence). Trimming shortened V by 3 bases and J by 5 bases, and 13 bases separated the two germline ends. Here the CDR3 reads CASSFPGRITEAFF. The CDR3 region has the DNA TGTGCCAGCAGTTTTCCGGGTCGGATAACTGAAGCTTTCTTT.

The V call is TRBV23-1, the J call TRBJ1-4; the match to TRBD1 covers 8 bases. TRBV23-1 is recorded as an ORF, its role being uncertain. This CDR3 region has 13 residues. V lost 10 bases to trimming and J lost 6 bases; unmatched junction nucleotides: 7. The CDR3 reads CANLQGEDEKLFF. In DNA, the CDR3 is TGCGCCAACCTACAGGGGGAGGATGAAAAACTGTTTTTT.

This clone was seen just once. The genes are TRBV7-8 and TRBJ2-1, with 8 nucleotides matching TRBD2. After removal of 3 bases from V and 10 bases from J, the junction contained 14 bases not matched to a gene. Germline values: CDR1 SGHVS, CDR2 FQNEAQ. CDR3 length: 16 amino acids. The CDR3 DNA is TGTGCCAGCAGCTTTCTTCGGGAGCCAGGCGGGAGGGAGCAGTTCTTC. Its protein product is CASSFLREPGGREQFF.

This chain's CDR3 is CASSVGWGGTDTQYF. The CDR3, as DNA: TGTGCCAGCAGCGTAGGGTGGGGCGGCACAGATACGCAGTATTTT. The V call is TRBV9, the J call TRBJ2-3, with D possibly matching TRBD1 (5 bases). V was pared by 0 bases and J by 1 base, with 9 bases between. The CDR3 contains 15 residues. CDR1 and CDR2 (germline): SGDLS, YYNGEE.

The CDR3: CASSLAGGRQQYF. As DNA, the CDR3 is TGTGCCAGCAGCCTTGCGGGGGGTCGCCAGCAGTACTTC. The V and J genes are TRBV3-1 (or the pseudogene TRBV3-2) and TRBJ2-7, with 8 bases identical to TRBD2. Germline CDR1 reads LGHDT; CDR2 reads YNNKEL (reference sequence). This CDR3 is 13 amino acids long. The V gene end was trimmed by 4 bases and the J gene end by 8 bases; junction bases not matched to a gene: 7.

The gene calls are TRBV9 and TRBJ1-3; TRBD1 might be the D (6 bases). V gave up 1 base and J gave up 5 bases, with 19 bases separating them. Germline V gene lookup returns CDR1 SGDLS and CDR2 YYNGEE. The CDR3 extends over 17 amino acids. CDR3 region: CASSVSGGVEGRNTIYF. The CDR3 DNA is TGTGCCAGCAGCGTATCGGGGGGCGTGGAGGGGCGAAACACCATATATTTT.

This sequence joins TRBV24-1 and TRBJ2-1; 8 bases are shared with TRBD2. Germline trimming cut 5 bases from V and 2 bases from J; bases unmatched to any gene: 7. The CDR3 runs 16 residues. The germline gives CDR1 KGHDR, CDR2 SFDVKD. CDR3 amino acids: CATSANSGEAYNEQFF. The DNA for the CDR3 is TGTGCCACCAGTGCCAATAGCGGGGAAGCCTACAATGAGCAGTTCTTC.